The T cell receptor (beta chain) under discussion was sequenced for a study of cytomegalovirus exposure and HLA in healthy donors (dated by TCRdb to the late 2010s). The study in broad terms: An earlier analysis of 550 to 700 of the donors reported about 290 Gb of sequence data and 117 million unique TCR beta sequences from 190 million or so T cells. A later analysis re-examined previously published TCR beta repertoires from just over 650 donors and added high-resolution HLA genotyping to investigate patterns of TCR occurrence. Typing coverage differed by locus: A, B, C, DRB1 and DQB1 were typed in roughly 620-630 donors, DQA1 in 500 to 550, DPA1 in some 600, and DPB1 in 472. The later analysis used no new phenotypic data to find candidate immune exposures, relying instead on TCR beta sequences and their occurrence across donors. Using immunosequencing, the study profiled T cell repertoires from about 650 subjects and related those repertoires to cytomegalovirus serostatus. HLA typing included class I and class II loci at four-digit resolution. Roughly 5 DR-DQ haplotypes were treated as single units for association and clustering because of strong linkage in the cohort. A later genetic analysis took genome-wide SNP genotypes for about 65% of the 666 donors and used that subset as a discovery cohort. Every discovery cohort repertoire had been produced on one sequencing platform. The study aimed to test whether signatures of past pathogen exposure could be identified by cataloging public T cell receptors. Alongside the repertoire data, information on donor age, sex, ethnicity and CMV serostatus was compiled. Among the approximately 430 genotyped donors, 75% to 90% belonged to the genetic ancestry cluster associated with self-reported Caucasian donors. Around 320 gigabases of sequencing data and 80 million or so unique TCR sequences were included in an early release covering over 600 HLA-typed donors. In addition to the first cohort of roughly 670 subjects, a separate validation cohort of about 120 different subjects was used. An earlier analysis of around 540 of the donors applied high-throughput TCR beta sequencing to assess whether each TCR beta V gene segment acted as functional or pseudogenic. To predict cytomegalovirus infection status, the study combined high-throughput TCR immunosequencing, statistical association of individual TCRs with disease status, and machine learning. On average, about 200,000 unique TCR beta nucleotide sequences were sequenced per donor among a few hundred genotyped donors of the cohort, with roughly 18% of those sequences being non-productive. The paper as a whole reports these results and caveats: In a later analysis, HLA-associated TCR beta chains were found to be more clonally expanded and to have lower generation probabilities than equally common non-associated chains. An earlier analysis of 450 to 750 of the donors showed that most TCR beta V segments appeared in productive rearrangements either about 90% or about 30% of the time, which broadly matched IMGT annotations. An association between a missense DCLRE1C variant and V-gene and J-gene trimming of TCR beta chains was found in a later genetic analysis and replicated in an independent cohort. Correlated functional status among segregating V segments might be attributable to linkage disequilibrium, but an unknown experimental factor could not be ruled out. According to the authors, the approach could potentially be generalized to other disease states and immunological phenotypes. A later analysis reported that several top co-occurrence clusters appeared linked to parvovirus B19, influenza, CMV and Epstein-Barr virus. Approximately 16 rarely observed V segments, including chromosome 9 orphons, were excluded from the earlier analysis of approximately 500 of the donors because counts were too low. According to a later genetic analysis, donors in an Asian-associated ancestry cluster had fewer N-insertions in productive TCRs than the approximately 650-donor mean. Sequencing depth was assumed to be roughly uniform across donors in the presence/absence analyses, though that assumption may not hold. In a later analysis, TCR association rates were found to vary across HLA loci, with the most associated TCRs seen for DRB1 alleles and the fewest for HLA-C alleles. A total of 164 TCR beta chains were listed by the study as associated with cytomegalovirus. A cluster of highly shared sequence variants was judged likely to be a technical artifact of the sequencing pipeline. CMV serostatus was the only immune exposure information available for the cohort. Most TCR sequences were seen in very few donors, while some public TCRs were found in many individuals. In both the original and validation cohorts, the classifier was reported to diagnose cytomegalovirus status with high specificity and sensitivity. According to a later analysis, most CMV-associated TCR beta chains appeared to be HLA-restricted, and the HLA associations seemed to be driven largely by CMV exposure. When HLA alleles, especially DR and DQ, strongly co-occurred, TCR associations were difficult to assign to individual alleles. Only TCR beta chains were sequenced in this cohort, and the absence of alpha or paired-chain data limited detectable features. In vitro tests confirmed that three of the cytomegalovirus-associated TCR beta chains recognize cytomegalovirus antigens. A further reported finding was that TCR beta sequences accurately predicted the HLA-A and HLA-B alleles for most subjects in the first cohort. Because HLA typing was missing for some donors at each locus, association tests included only the typed subset. In a later analysis, some 18,000 TCR beta sequences were associated with specific HLA alleles at a false discovery rate of 0.05. Because the 87-base-pair reads could not distinguish some IMGT-functional V segments, including TRBV6-2 and TRBV6-3, those segments were excluded.

As concerns this clone: No cognate antigen has been identified for it.

In total, approximately 610 healthy bone marrow donors made up the cohort. All cohort members were sampled while nominally healthy, although unrecorded immune exposures were likely present. The donor was CMV seronegative and belonged to the group of over 300 seronegative cohort members. A peripheral blood sample was collected from each donor, and TCR beta sequencing was performed on peripheral blood mononuclear cells. The Qiagen DNeasy Blood Extraction Kit was used to extract genomic DNA from the blood cell samples. Library prep was done by the immunoSEQ multiplex PCR assay. For the multiplex PCR, a mixture combining 60 forward primers for TCR Vbeta segments and 13 reverse primers for TCR Jbeta segments was used. A multiplex PCR assay on genomic DNA amplified the CDR3 region of rearranged TCR beta genes. The Illumina HiSeq System was used to sequence the amplified TCR beta libraries as 87-base-pair reads. The study's own analysis went as follows. Across the 700 or so repertoires, a later analysis counted tens of millions of unique TCR beta chains, around 11 million of which were shared by at least two donors. A nearest-neighbor algorithm error-corrected the raw reads and collapsed the reads into unique sequences, merging closely related sequences to remove PCR and sequencing errors. Alignment of CDR3 sequences to IMGT reference sequences was used to assign V, D and J gene segments. For a sequence to be retained, a match of at least six nucleotides was required to both a V gene segment and a J gene segment. A rearrangement counted as productive if the CDR3 had no stop codons and remained in frame with V and J, and every other rearrangement counted as non-productive. Following IMGT convention, CDR3 was defined as the stretch from the second conserved V-encoded cysteine up to the conserved J-encoded phenylalanine. In an earlier analysis of 550 to 650 of the donors, sequences lacking an unambiguous match to a single V gene segment were excluded. An earlier analysis of 500 to 700 of the donors classified V segments as functional when productive rearrangements were above 56.7% and as segregating when the standard deviation between donors was above 5%. A statistical classification framework was built to diagnose cytomegalovirus status from the catalog of TCR beta chain sequences. In a later analysis, TCR nucleotide sequences were compared against IMGT/GENE-DB human TR gene sequences so that V and J genes could be assigned. A later analysis assigned CDR3 sequences and most-parsimonious VDJ recombination scenarios with the TCRdist pipeline. In a later analysis, every TCR beta chain was defined by the combination of its CDR3 amino acid sequence and its V-gene family, and reads without a unique V-gene family were dropped. As a way to deal with suspected cross-contamination and a sequencing artifact, a later analysis dropped 640 or so nucleotide sequences that were highly shared and had low generation probability. A later analysis calculated a clonal expansion index for each public chain from normalized within-repertoire ranks of inferred template counts. In a later analysis, generation probabilities were computed with a VDJ recombination model fitted to out-of-frame rearrangements, and the resulting probabilities were checked against IGoR. Hypergeometric tests were used in a later analysis to score TCR-TCR, TCR-HLA and TCR-CMV co-occurrence, with a repertoire-size bias correction applied to the TCR pairs. False discovery rates were estimated in a later analysis by permuting HLA or CMV assignments 20 times. In a later analysis, co-occurring TCRs were grouped with DBSCAN, and TCRdist sequence similarity was added when clustering was performed within HLA-allele-positive subsets. Repertoires with fewer than 30,000 or more than 120,000 public chains were left out of co-occurrence clustering, as were five repertoires with anomalous nucleotide sharing. TCRdb carries this immuneACCESS record with in-frame sequences only. Its versions omit some clonotypes, under half of them owing to an unresolved V gene in the studies checked, with the rest unexplained. V and J calls and clone size follow that table, whereas D and trimming were derived from the DNA. Per the sample table, the count is around 140,000 clones. The ten largest account for roughly 1.5% of the sample.

CDR3 length: 16 amino acids, cysteine to phenylalanine. Just the 48-base CDR3 DNA is kept, in frame starting at base 1. The germline V gene specifies KGHSH as CDR1 and LQKENI as CDR2. V is clipped by 4 bases and J by 2 bases, and the sequence between their germline boundaries is 16 bases long. The sequence came from a middle-aged woman in good health and CMV-seronegative. Sequencing was performed on PBMCs. The rearrangement combines TRBV18 with TRBJ2-3; tentative D gene TRBD2, with 5 bases matching. The sequenced DNA: TGTGCCAGCTCACTTGAGGGAGCAGACTCCACAGATACGCAGTATTTT. Its protein reads: CASSLEGADSTDTQYF. With all but the CDR3 taken from the reference TRBV18 and TRBJ2-3 genes, the full variable domain is: NAGVMQNPRHLVRRRGQEARLRCSPMKGHSHVYWYRQLPEEGLKFMVYLQKENIIDESGMPKERFSAEFPKEGPSILRIQQVVRGDSAAYFCASSLEGADSTDTQYFGPGTRLTVL.